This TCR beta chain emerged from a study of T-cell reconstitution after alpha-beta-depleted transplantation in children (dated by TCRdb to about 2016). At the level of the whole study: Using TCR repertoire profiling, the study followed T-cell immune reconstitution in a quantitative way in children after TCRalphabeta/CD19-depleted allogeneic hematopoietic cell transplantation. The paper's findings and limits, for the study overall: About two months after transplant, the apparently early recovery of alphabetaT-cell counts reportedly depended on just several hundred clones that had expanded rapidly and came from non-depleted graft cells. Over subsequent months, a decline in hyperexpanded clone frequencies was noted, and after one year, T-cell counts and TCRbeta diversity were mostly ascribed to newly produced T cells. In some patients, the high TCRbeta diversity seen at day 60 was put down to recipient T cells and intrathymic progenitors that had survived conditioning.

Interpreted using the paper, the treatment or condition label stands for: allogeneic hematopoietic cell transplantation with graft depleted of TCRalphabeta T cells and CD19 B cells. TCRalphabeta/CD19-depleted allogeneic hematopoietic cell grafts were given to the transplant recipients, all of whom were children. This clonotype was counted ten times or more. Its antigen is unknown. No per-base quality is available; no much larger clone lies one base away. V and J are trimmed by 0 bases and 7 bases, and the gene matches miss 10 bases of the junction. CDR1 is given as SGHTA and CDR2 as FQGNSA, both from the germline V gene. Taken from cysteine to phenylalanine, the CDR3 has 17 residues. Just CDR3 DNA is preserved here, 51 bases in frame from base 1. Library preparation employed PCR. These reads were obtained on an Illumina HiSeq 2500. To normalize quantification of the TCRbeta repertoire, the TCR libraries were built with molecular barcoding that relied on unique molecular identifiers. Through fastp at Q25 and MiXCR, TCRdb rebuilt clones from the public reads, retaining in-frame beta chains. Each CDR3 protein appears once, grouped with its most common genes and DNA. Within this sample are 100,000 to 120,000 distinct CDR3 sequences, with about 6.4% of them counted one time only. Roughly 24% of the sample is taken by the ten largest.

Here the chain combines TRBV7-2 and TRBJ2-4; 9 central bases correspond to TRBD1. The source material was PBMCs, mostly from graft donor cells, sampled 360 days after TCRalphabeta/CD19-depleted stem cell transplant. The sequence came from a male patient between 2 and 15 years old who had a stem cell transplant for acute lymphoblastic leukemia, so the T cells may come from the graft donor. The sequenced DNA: TGTGCCAGCAGCTTAGCTTACCTTGGACAGGGGCGGAACATTCAGTACTTC. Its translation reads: CASSLAYLGQGRNIQYF.